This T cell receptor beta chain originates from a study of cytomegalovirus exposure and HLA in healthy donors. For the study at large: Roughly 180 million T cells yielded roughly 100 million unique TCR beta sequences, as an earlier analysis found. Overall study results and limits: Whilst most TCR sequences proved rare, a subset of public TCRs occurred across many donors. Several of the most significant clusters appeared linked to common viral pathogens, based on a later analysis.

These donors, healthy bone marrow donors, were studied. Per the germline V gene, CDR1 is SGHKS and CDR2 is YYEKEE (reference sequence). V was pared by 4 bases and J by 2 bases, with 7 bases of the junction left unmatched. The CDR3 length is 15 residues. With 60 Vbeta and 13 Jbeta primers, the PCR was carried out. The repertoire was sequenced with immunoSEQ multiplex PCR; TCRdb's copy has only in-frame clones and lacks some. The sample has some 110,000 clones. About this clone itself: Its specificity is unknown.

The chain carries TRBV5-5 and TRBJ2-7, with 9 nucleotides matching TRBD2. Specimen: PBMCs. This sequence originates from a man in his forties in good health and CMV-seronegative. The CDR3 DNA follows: TGTGCCAGCAGCCGTCTAGCGGGGCCAACCTACGAGCAGTACTTC. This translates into CASSRLAGPTYEQYF.